The 30 T cell receptor beta chains listed next were all sequenced from one sample in a study of T cells after yellow fever vaccination. MiXCR, applied by TCRdb to the 5' RACE reads, yields one record per CDR3 protein. The table includes approximately 580,000 distinct CDR3 sequences, roughly a sixth detected once. Sequences were derived from PBMCs, sampled more than 4 days after the first yellow fever vaccination. The receptors here all came from a man between 18 and 29 years old who received the YFV17D yellow fever vaccine.

This clonotype has a handful of counts. This chain uses TRBV6-1 with TRBJ1-2; no clear D. V dropped 6 bases and J dropped 4 bases, with 18 bases sitting between them. Germline lookup yields CDR1 MNHNS and CDR2 SASEGT. CDR3 size: 15 residues. Here the CDR3 DNA reads TGTGCCAGCAGAAGCAGACAAGGACCGAGCTATGGCTACACCTTC. Protein: CASRSRQGPSYGYTF.

The rearrangement joins TRBV28 to TRBJ2-7, with TRBD2 matching 8 bases. There are 15 residues in the CDR3. Germline V gene data show CDR1 as MDHEN and CDR2 as SYDVKM. In DNA form, the CDR3 reads TGTGACAGCAGTGGTCCCGGGGGGGGATACTACGAGCAGTACGTC. Encoded protein: CDSSGPGGGYYEQYV.

CDR3 protein: CATSDREETQYF. The CDR3 bases are TGTGCCACCAGTGATAGGGAAGAGACCCAGTACTTC. The V gene is TRBV24-1, the J gene TRBJ2-5, with D unclear. The CDR3 has 12 residues. The germline CDR1 and CDR2 sequences are KGHDR and SFDVKD. The ends were cut back, 3 bases at V and 3 bases at J, with 4 bases in the middle.

This clonotype was seen a handful of times. The chain links TRBV20-1 to TRBJ1-4; D is possibly TRBD1 (5 bases). This CDR3 has 12 residues. Germline lookup yields CDR1 DFQATT and CDR2 SNEGSKA (reference sequence). V shed 7 bases and J shed 7 bases, with 13 bases lying between them. The CDR3 reads CSGTGRGEKLFF. The DNA for the CDR3 is TGCAGTGGTACGGGACGGGGTGAAAAACTGTTTTTT.

The chain links TRBV18 to TRBJ2-2; a possible D gene is TRBD1 (6 bases). Per the germline V gene, CDR1 is KGHSH and CDR2 is LQKENI. Trimming stripped 5 bases from V and 0 bases from J, with 13 bases between. CDR3 size: 16 residues. DNA for the CDR3: TGTGCCAGCTCAGCAAGACAGGACTCGAACACCGGGGAGCTGTTTTTT. Its protein is CASSARQDSNTGELFF.

This clonotype was recorded at least ten times. The gene calls are TRBV23-1 and TRBJ2-7; possibly TRBD2 for D (6 bases). TRBV23-1 is placed among ORFs of uncertain function. The CDR3 contains 14 residues. V lost 11 bases and J lost 2, with 19 bases in between. In nucleotides, the CDR3 is TGCGCCGGACTTCTGCGGGACGGAGCCTACGAGCAGTACTTC. This translates into CAGLLRDGAYEQYF.

This clonotype occurred a few times. This chain connects TRBV7-9 to TRBJ1-1, with TRBD1 as a possible D gene (6 bases). The CDR3 spans 17 residues. Deletions cut 5 bases from V and 3 bases from J, with 22 bases between. In germline, CDR1 is SEHNR, CDR2 FQNEAQ (reference sequence). In DNA form, the CDR3 reads TGTGCCAGCAGCCCCAGAGGGGGGGGGCTTTTGGACACTGAAGCTTTCTTT. It is translated as CASSPRGGGLLDTEAFF.

This chain connects TRBV7-8 to TRBJ1-2; weak D call: TRBD1 (6 bases). Trimming took off 5 bases at V and 4 bases at J, with 20 bases between the two ends. Germline V gene lookup returns CDR1 SGHVS and CDR2 FQNEAQ. This CDR3 is 16 amino acids long. CDR3 bases: TGTGCCAGCAGCCCACGCGACAGGAAAGCTTTCTATGGCTACACCTTC. Amino acid sequence: CASSPRDRKAFYGYTF.

The V and J genes are TRBV6-1 and TRBJ2-1; 10 bases are shared with TRBD1. This CDR3 is built from 15 residues. J lost 7 bases, V lost 7 bases, and 10 bases had no gene match. Germline V CDR1 and CDR2: MNHNS, SASEGT. The CDR3, as DNA: TGTGCCAGCACCGACGAGGGACAGGGGTCTAATGAGCAGTTCTTC. Translated, it gives CASTDEGQGSNEQFF.

The chain employs TRBV4-1 and TRBJ2-4, with TRBD2 matching over 9 bases. CDR1 is MGHRA, CDR2 YSYEKL, per germline. The CDR3 spans 16 residues. The V gene end was trimmed by 4 bases and the J gene end by 6 bases; junction bases not matched to a gene: 10. CDR3 amino acids: CASSRSSSGEVNIQYF. The CDR3 DNA reads TGCGCCAGCAGCCGGTCATCTAGCGGGGAAGTAAACATTCAGTACTTC.

The V call is TRBV7-9, the J call TRBJ1-1; D is unclear. Trimming left V 5 bases short and J 2 bases short, with 12 bases between. This CDR3 has 14 residues. Germline V gene lookup returns CDR1 SEHNR and CDR2 FQNEAQ (reference sequence). In DNA, the CDR3 is TGTGCCAGCAGCCCCGCCGGGGATAACACTGAAGCTTTCTTT. Its protein product is CASSPAGDNTEAFF.

This clonotype came up a few times. The chain combines TRBV7-9 with TRBJ2-2; D perhaps matches TRBD2 (6 bases). The germline gives CDR1 SEHNR, CDR2 FQNEAQ (reference sequence). Deletions cut 5 bases from V and 2 bases from J, with 12 bases between. The CDR3 is made up of 15 amino acids. CDR3 protein: CASSPWGENTGELFF. For the CDR3, the DNA is TGTGCCAGCAGCCCCTGGGGGGAAAACACCGGGGAGCTGTTTTTT.

This clonotype was seen a handful of times. The V gene is TRBV7-9, the J gene TRBJ2-5; D is uncertain. Germline V CDR1 and CDR2: SEHNR, FQNEAQ (reference sequence). V was clipped by 1 base and J by 4 bases, with 19 bases between them. This CDR3 is built from 17 residues. The CDR3 region is CASSLVGSGPSGETQYF. In nucleotides, the CDR3 is TGTGCCAGCAGCTTAGTGGGGTCAGGACCTTCAGGAGAGACCCAGTACTTC.

Of note for this clonotype: A much larger clonotype is one base distant, so this may be a read error. The V call is TRBV7-2, the J call TRBJ1-5; D uncertain. The CDR3 length is 12 residues. Germline V gives CDR1 SGHTA, CDR2 FQGNSA. CDR3 coding DNA: TGTGCCAGCAGCTTAGCTGGCCAGCCCCATCATTTT. This translates into CASSLAGQPHHF.

V and J are TRBV7-9 and TRBJ1-2, with 8 bases identical to TRBD1. V was clipped by 3 bases and J by 2 bases; unmatched bases: 5. CDR1 and CDR2 from the germline V gene are SEHNR and FQNEAQ (reference sequence). The length of the CDR3 is 15 residues. The CDR3 loop is CASSFPGGANYGYTF. CDR3 sequence (DNA): TGTGCCAGCAGCTTCCCAGGGGGCGCGAACTATGGCTACACCTTC.

The chain employs TRBV7-8 and TRBJ1-5; D may be TRBD1 (5 bases). V lost 0 bases and J 6 bases, leaving 27 bases between the germline ends. This CDR3 comprises 20 residues. Germline V gene data show CDR1 as SGHVS and CDR2 as FQNEAQ. CDR3 sequence reads: CASSLAHRGAIGMISQPQHF. CDR3 coding DNA: TGTGCCAGCAGCTTAGCGCATAGGGGCGCTATCGGTATGATTAGTCAGCCCCAGCATTTT.

The V and J genes are TRBV6-2 or TRBV6-3 and TRBJ1-3; 9 bases match TRBD1. In germline, CDR1 is MNHEY, CDR2 SVGEGT. V lost 6 bases to trimming and J lost 2 bases; unmatched junction nucleotides: 2. CDR3 length: 14 amino acids. CDR3 amino acids: CASRGQGTGNTIYF. The DNA for the CDR3 is TGTGCCAGCAGAGGACAGGGGACTGGAAACACCATATATTTT.

This clonotype was detected only a few times. The rearrangement links TRBV7-2 to TRBJ2-2; no firm D call. Germline lookup yields CDR1 SGHTA and CDR2 FQGNSA. The CDR3 is 15 residues long. With 4 bases removed from V and 3 bases from J, the gap between germline ends came to 12 bases. CDR3 bases: TGTGCCAGCAGCTCCCGGTGGGTGGACACCGGGGAGCTGTTTTTT. The encoded protein is CASSSRWVDTGELFF.

The rearrangement joins TRBV7-9 to TRBJ2-7, with D hard to call. The CDR3 totals 12 residues. Trimming shortened V by 5 bases and J by 5 bases, and 10 bases separated the two germline ends. Germline loops: CDR1 SEHNR, CDR2 FQNEAQ (reference sequence). CDR3: CASSPSPDEQYF. The CDR3 nucleotides read TGTGCCAGCAGCCCCTCCCCCGACGAGCAGTACTTC.

The chain uses TRBV5-6 and TRBJ2-1; no definite D call. V lost 0 bases and J lost 6, with 7 bases in between. This CDR3 contains 13 residues. CDR1 SGHDT and CDR2 YYEEEE come from the germline V gene. Here the CDR3 reads CASSLDSRNEQFF. CDR3 DNA sequence: TGTGCCAGCAGCTTGGACAGCCGCAATGAGCAGTTCTTC.

The chain joins TRBV20-1 to TRBJ2-3; TRBD2 matches at 8 bases. The junction had 12 bases not matched to a gene; V was cut back by 8 bases and J by 2 bases. The V gene's germline CDR1 is DFQATT and CDR2 SNEGSKA (reference sequence). This CDR3 spans 15 amino acids. The CDR3 nucleotides are TGCAGTATCAAACCCAGCGGGGGATACACAGATACGCAGTATTTT. Translating gives CSIKPSGGYTDTQYF.

There are many counts of this clonotype. The genes are TRBV20-1 and TRBJ1-4; D gene ambiguous. The CDR3 is 13 residues long. The V end lost 5 bases, the J end lost 3 bases, and 10 bases lay between the germline ends. CDR1 is DFQATT, CDR2 SNEGSKA, per germline (reference sequence). DNA of the CDR3: TGCAGTGCTGCGGTCTCGGCTAATGAAAAACTGTTTTTT. Amino acid sequence: CSAAVSANEKLFF.

The chain employs TRBV7-2 and TRBJ1-5; weak D call: TRBD1 (6 bases). The CDR3 spans 16 residues. Trimming removed 5 bases at V and 5 bases at J, with 19 bases between. Looked up from germline, CDR1 is SGHTA and CDR2 is FQGNSA. The DNA of the CDR3 is TGTGCCAGCAGCCCACGGACAGCTTCCCTGTATCAGCCCCAGCATTTT. Translation gives CASSPRTASLYQPQHF. Supplemented by reference TRBV7-2 and TRBJ1-5, the full variable domain reads GAGVSQSPSNKVTEKGKDVELRCDPISGHTALYWYRQSLGQGLEFLIYFQGNSAPDKSGLPSDRFSAERTGGSVSTLTIQRTQQEDSAVYLCASSPRTASLYQPQHFGDGTRLSIL.

This chain uses TRBV27 with TRBJ1-1; maybe TRBD1 (6 bases). Germline V gene lookup returns CDR1 MNHEY and CDR2 SMNVEV (reference sequence). This CDR3 contains 16 residues. V lost 5 bases and J lost 4, with 20 bases in between. CDR3 DNA: TGTGCCAGCAGTAGGACAGAAGCTTCTTCGGGCACTGAAGCTTTCTTT. Protein sequence: CASSRTEASSGTEAFF.

The CDR3 spells CASSLAQRDTQYF. DNA of the CDR3: TGTGCCAGCAGCTTAGCGCAAAGGGATACGCAGTATTTT. V usage is TRBV7-9 and J usage is TRBJ2-3; D is undetermined. This CDR3 is 13 amino acids long. V lost 0 bases, J lost 6 bases, and 7 bases lay in between. Germline CDR1 and CDR2: SEHNR and FQNEAQ (reference sequence).

This clonotype was seen only a few times. The chain couples TRBV7-2 to TRBJ2-5, with 12 bases aligning to TRBD1. The CDR3 length is 15 residues. Per germline, CDR1 SGHTA and CDR2 FQGNSA. With 1 base clipped from V and 5 bases from J, the junction kept 2 bases outside the gene matches. The CDR3 here is CASSLGDRGRETQYF. The CDR3 coding sequence is TGTGCCAGCAGCTTAGGGGACAGGGGGCGTGAGACCCAGTACTTC.

This clonotype was recorded a few times. This chain links TRBV11-2 with TRBJ2-1, with D perhaps TRBD2 (7 bases). V was trimmed by 4 bases and J by 7 bases, leaving 17 bases between them. This CDR3 is built from 15 residues. Germline values: CDR1 SGHAT, CDR2 FQNNGV. The CDR3 coding sequence is TGTGCCAGCAGCTCACCGGGGCGGGGGCTAAATGAGCAGTTCTTC. As protein: CASSSPGRGLNEQFF. Using reference TRBV11-2 and TRBJ2-1 for the parts outside the CDR3, the full variable domain is EAGVAQSPRYKIIEKRQSVAFWCNPISGHATLYWYQQILGQGPKLLIQFQNNGVVDDSQLPKDRFSAERLKGVDSTLKIQPAKLEDSAVYLCASSSPGRGLNEQFFGPGTRLTVL.

This clonotype was seen only a few times. The J gene is TRBJ2-2, the V gene TRBV20-1; D unresolved. The CDR3 totals 15 residues. Trimming removed 0 bases at V and 3 bases at J, with 11 bases between. Germline V CDR1 and CDR2: DFQATT, SNEGSKA (reference sequence). Here the CDR3 DNA reads TGCAGTGCTAGAGATCCGAAGGGCTACACCGGGGAGCTGTTTTTT. It codes for CSARDPKGYTGELFF.

This clonotype was seen at least ten times. The chain has TRBV20-1 and TRBJ2-1; 7 bases agree with TRBD2. The CDR3 length is 15 residues. Trimming cost V 0 bases and J 4 bases; bases outside gene matches: 6. Germline CDR1 reads DFQATT; CDR2 reads SNEGSKA (reference sequence). In nucleotides, the CDR3 is TGCAGTGCTAGAGATCCCAGCGGGGCGTACAATGAGCAGTTCTTC. As protein: CSARDPSGAYNEQFF.

The chain uses TRBV12-3 or TRBV12-4 and TRBJ1-5; no definite D call. This CDR3 region has 14 residues. The V end was cut by 5 bases, the J end by 0 bases, with 8 bases between. CDR3 sequence reads: CASSPSYSNQPQHF. CDR3 nucleotide sequence: TGTGCCAGCAGTCCAAGTTATAGCAATCAGCCCCAGCATTTT.